The T cell receptor beta chain under discussion was sequenced for a study of blood T cell repertoires in COVID-19. Study information: The analysed material was cDNA or gDNA that came from T cells, B-cell-depleted T cells, or PBMCs.

The CDR3 spans 13 residues. The germline gives CDR1 SGHRS, CDR2 YFSETQ. V was clipped by 5 bases and J by 6 bases, with 12 bases between them. There are many counts of this clone. The table came from immunoSEQ multiplex PCR; TCRdb's copy has only in-frame clones and leaves some out. Of approximately 450,000 clones detected, around 91% appear once; the ten largest clones hold 0.95% to 1.3%. The sequencing sample was made of PBMCs or T cells enriched from blood (not recorded which). The V and J genes are TRBV5-1 and TRBJ2-1; weak D call: TRBD1 (5 bases). The TCR sequence derives from a man aged 30 to 39 who had recovered from COVID-19. Here the CDR3 reads CASRTEPSNEQFF. CDR3 in DNA: TGCGCCAGCAGGACAGAACCTAGCAATGAGCAGTTCTTC.